Listed here are 21 T cell receptor beta chains from one sample, sequenced in a study of cytomegalovirus exposure and HLA in healthy donors. With 60 Vbeta and 13 Jbeta primers, the PCR was carried out. Sequenced by immunoSEQ multiplex PCR; TCRdb stores in-frame clones only, minus some. Of about 200,000 clones detected, 70% appear once; the ten largest clones hold less than 3%. Material: PBMCs. The receptors here all came from a man in his forties in good health and CMV-seropositive.

The chain couples TRBV11-2 to TRBJ1-3, with TRBD1 matching over 7 bases. CDR1 and CDR2 from the germline V gene are SGHAT and FQNNGV. CDR3 length equals 14 residues. Trimming took 6 bases from V and 0 from J; bases not matched to a gene: 2. The CDR3 coding sequence is TGTGCCAGCAGGACAGGGACCTCTGGAAACACCATATATTTT. It yields the protein CASRTGTSGNTIYF.

The chain is built from TRBV9 and TRBJ2-5; 8 positions agree with TRBD1. The J call may be wrong; the DNA end is better matched by TRBJ2-7. CDR3 size: 15 residues. CDR1 is SGDLS and CDR2 is YYNGEE in the germline V gene. CDR3 loop: CASSVGQGATYEQYF. The CDR3 DNA sequence: TGTGCCAGCAGCGTGGGGCAGGGGGCTACCTACGAGCAGTACTTC.

About this clone: Other nucleotide sequences in the sample specify the same CDR3. The V call is TRBV7-9, the J call TRBJ1-5; D uncertain. Per germline, CDR1 SEHNR and CDR2 FQNEAQ (reference sequence). The CDR3 is 14 residues long. V shed 4 bases and J shed 3 bases, with 10 bases lying between them. The CDR3 sequence: CASSSVGFNQPQHF. CDR3 nucleotides: TGTGCCAGCAGCTCGGTCGGTTTCAATCAGCCCCAGCATTTT. The whole variable domain, filled in from reference TRBV7-9 and TRBJ1-5, reads DTGVSQNPRHKITKRGQNVTFRCDPISEHNRLYWYRQTLGQGPEFLTYFQNEAQLEKSRLLSDRFSAERPKGSFSTLEIQRTEQGDSAMYLCASSSVGFNQPQHFGDGTRLSIL.

This clone was observed a handful of times. The chain uses TRBV4-3 and TRBJ1-6, with TRBD1 matching over 7 bases. V dropped 5 bases and J dropped 7; count of bases not matched to a gene: 11. There are 16 residues in the CDR3. Germline CDR1 reads LGHNA; CDR2 reads YSLEER. CDR3 in DNA: TGCGCCAGCAGCGTCGGAGCAGGGGGGCAGAATTCACCCCTCCACTTT. It specifies CASSVGAGGQNSPLHF.

This clone was counted a few times. This rearrangement joins TRBV15 to TRBJ1-4; D is perhaps TRBD1 (6 bases). This CDR3 region has 15 residues. Germline assignment: CDR1 LNHNV and CDR2 YYDKDF (reference sequence). Trimming took off 0 bases at V and 7 bases at J, with 12 bases between the two ends. CDR3 coding DNA: TGTGCCACCAGCAGAGATGGGGGCAGGGTTGAAAAACTGTTTTTT. The encoded protein is CATSRDGGRVEKLFF.

The rearrangement joins TRBV7-2 to TRBJ2-7, with 8 bases that match TRBD1. Trimming cost V 5 bases and J 2 bases; bases outside gene matches: 8. This CDR3 contains 15 residues. Germline-derived CDR1 and CDR2 are SGHTA and FQGNSA. The CDR3 loop reads CASSVTGTGTYEQYF. As DNA, the CDR3 is TGTGCCAGCAGCGTGACCGGGACAGGAACCTACGAGCAGTACTTC.

The chain employs TRBV5-1 and TRBJ2-5; D not certain. Germline V gene sequence: CDR1 SGHRS, CDR2 YFSETQ. The V and J ends lost 1 base and 5 bases respectively, with 6 bases between them. There are 12 residues in the CDR3. CDR3 residues: CASSLNRETQYF. CDR3 DNA sequence: TGCGCCAGCAGCTTGAATCGGGAGACCCAGTACTTC.

The chain is built from TRBV5-1 and TRBJ1-2; a possible D gene is TRBD1 (5 bases). Germline CDR1 is SGHRS and CDR2 is YFSETQ. V was cut by 4 bases and J by 5 bases, with 12 bases left in between. The CDR3 has 13 residues. The CDR3 protein is CASSPDTSYGYTF. CDR3 DNA: TGCGCCAGCAGCCCGGACACGAGTTATGGCTACACCTTC.

V usage is TRBV10-3 and J usage is TRBJ1-2; the match to TRBD1 covers 7 bases. V lost 6 bases, J lost 2 bases, and 15 bases stayed unmatched. Per the germline V gene, CDR1 is ENHRY and CDR2 is SYGVKD. This CDR3 has 17 amino acids. In DNA form, the CDR3 reads TGTGCCATCAGGAAAACCCAAGGACAGGTTTTAAACTATGGCTACACCTTC. Its translation is CAIRKTQGQVLNYGYTF.

This clone has a handful of counts. The chain recombines TRBV5-1 with TRBJ1-4; unclear D gene. V gave up 2 bases and J gave up 4 bases, with 18 bases separating them. Germline CDR1 SGHRS, CDR2 YFSETQ. The CDR3 has 17 amino acids. The CDR3 coding sequence is TGCGCCAGCAGCTTAGAGCCGGTGAGGGCCATTAATGAAAAACTGTTTTTT. This gives the protein CASSLEPVRAINEKLFF.

The chain employs TRBV19 and TRBJ1-1; TRBD1 matches at 8 bases. The CDR3 has 11 residues. Germline trimming cut 9 bases from V and 6 bases from J; bases unmatched to any gene: 3. The germline gives CDR1 LNHDA, CDR2 SQIVND (reference sequence). CDR3 residues: CASGQGPEAFF. CDR3 in DNA: TGTGCCAGCGGACAGGGCCCTGAAGCTTTCTTT.

As concerns this clone: The CDR3 does not end in the conserved phenylalanine or tryptophan, so this is likely a read error. No DNA is shown, since the ends of the CDR3 on it are uncertain; the CDR3 is the one TCRdb lists. This chain uses TRBV29-1 with TRBJ1-2. Germline assignment: CDR1 SQVTM and CDR2 ANQGSEA. The CDR3 sequence runs 8 residues, both termini included. The CDR3 region is CSVDWEVT.

The gene calls are TRBV2 and TRBJ1-3; D gene unclear. The ends were cut back, 5 bases at V and 10 bases at J, with 6 bases in the middle. Germline V lookup: CDR1 SNHLY, CDR2 FYNNEI. The CDR3 spans 10 residues. The CDR3 bases are TGTGCCAGCAGTAGCCGTACCATATATTTT. Translation: CASSSRTIYF. The whole variable domain, filled in from reference TRBV2 and TRBJ1-3, reads EPEVTQTPSHQVTQMGQEVILRCVPISNHLYFYWYRQILGQKVEFLVSFYNNEISEKSEIFDDQFSVERPDGSNFTLKIRSTKLEDSAMYFCASSSRTIYFGEGSWLTVV.

CDR3 DNA: TGTGCCAGCAGTGAACCGGGACAGGGGGCTTTCGGCACTGAAGCTTTCTTT. It translates to CASSEPGQGAFGTEAFF. V is TRBV6-1 and J is TRBJ1-1; 12 bases agree with TRBD1. Germline loops: CDR1 MNHNS, CDR2 SASEGT. The V and J ends lost 2 bases and 4 bases, in that order; junction bases with no gene match: 8. There are 17 residues in the CDR3.

This clone was seen only a few times. The genes are TRBV7-2 and TRBJ1-3, with 7 nucleotides matching TRBD1. The junction had 4 bases not matched to a gene; V was cut back by 6 bases and J by 2 bases. Germline V lookup: CDR1 SGHTA, CDR2 FQGNSA. The CDR3 is 14 amino acids. The CDR3 sequence: CASSQGGAGNTIYF. The CDR3, as DNA: TGTGCCAGCAGTCAGGGGGGAGCTGGAAACACCATATATTTT.

There are a few counts of this clone. The V gene is TRBV9, the J gene TRBJ2-3; tentatively, D is TRBD1 (5 bases). CDR3 length: 15 amino acids. Germline CDR1 is SGDLS and CDR2 is YYNGEE. Deletions cut 3 bases from V and 0 bases from J, with 11 bases between. CDR3 sequence reads: CASSGGGASTDTQYF. The CDR3 DNA reads as TGTGCCAGCAGCGGGGGCGGCGCTAGCACAGATACGCAGTATTTT.

The J gene is TRBJ2-3, the V gene TRBV9; 10 positions agree with TRBD1. This CDR3 comprises 13 residues. With 7 bases clipped from V and 6 bases from J, the junction kept 5 bases outside the gene matches. Germline values: CDR1 SGDLS, CDR2 YYNGEE. In nucleotides, the CDR3 is TGTGCCAGCGGGGACAGGGGTCGGGATACGCAGTATTTT. Translation gives CASGDRGRDTQYF.

The genes are TRBV4-3 and TRBJ1-2, with 8 bases identical to TRBD1. V was clipped by 4 bases and J by 2 bases; unmatched bases: 12. Per the germline V gene, CDR1 is LGHNA and CDR2 is YSLEER. The CDR3 spans 17 residues. The CDR3 coding sequence is TGCGCCAGCAGCCCAATTCAACAGGGGGTGAAAAACTATGGCTACACCTTC. Translating gives CASSPIQQGVKNYGYTF.

This chain uses TRBV2 with TRBJ1-1, with D uncertain. V lost 0 bases, J lost 5 bases, and 13 bases lay in between. The CDR3 runs to 15 residues. CDR1 and CDR2 from the germline V gene are SNHLY and FYNNEI. CDR3 sequence reads: CASSEARVDGTEAFF. The CDR3 DNA reads as TGTGCCAGCAGTGAAGCGCGGGTTGACGGGACTGAAGCTTTCTTT.

This clone was found a few times. The V gene is TRBV5-1, the J gene TRBJ1-2, with D possibly TRBD1 on 5 matching bases. CDR1 SGHRS and CDR2 YFSETQ come from the germline V gene. The CDR3 is made up of 13 amino acids. V dropped 5 bases and J dropped 8 bases, with 16 bases sitting between them. DNA for the CDR3: TGCGCCAGCAGATCAGACAGCGGGGGGGGCTACACCTTC. This translates into CASRSDSGGGYTF. The variable domain in full, with the rest retrieved from reference TRBV5-1 and TRBJ1-2, is KAGVTQTPRYLIKTRGQQVTLSCSPISGHRSVSWYQQTPGQGLQFLFEYFSETQRNKGNFPGRFSGRQFSNSRSEMNVSTLELGDSALYLCASRSDSGGGYTFGSGTRLTVV.

There are a few counts of this clone. The chain links TRBV4-1 to TRBJ2-1; TRBD1 matches at 9 bases. CDR1 is MGHRA, CDR2 YSYEKL, per germline. Germline trimming cut 0 bases from V and 4 bases from J; bases unmatched to any gene: 16. The CDR3 is 20 residues long. The CDR3 sequence is CASSQDRTGARLDLYNEQFF. The CDR3, as DNA: TGCGCCAGCAGCCAAGATAGGACAGGGGCGAGGTTGGATCTATACAATGAGCAGTTCTTC.